These 3 T cell receptor beta chains originate from one sample sequenced in a study of post-analysis software for immune sequencing data. The authors incorporated unique molecular identifiers into the TCR beta cDNA libraries. In TCRdb, the PCR reads were re-called with MiXCR into one record per CDR3 protein. The repertoire consists of 650,000 to 900,000 distinct CDR3 sequences, with approximately 44% occurring once and the leading ten covering roughly 5.2%. Whole-study findings and limits: Controls had lower frequencies than patients of about 5 TRBV segments, which included TRBV5-6, TRBV5-1 and TRBV20-1.

For these receptors, no antigen is known. Sequencing used blood. The receptors stem from a girl aged 10-17 years with multiple sclerosis.

The chain has TRBV20-1 and TRBJ2-5, with 10 positions matching TRBD2. The J call may be mistaken, given a closer DNA end match to TRBJ2-7. Germline V CDR1 and CDR2: DFQATT, SNEGSKA (reference sequence). The CDR3 contains 14 residues. The CDR3 loop is CSARESAGGHEQYF. The CDR3 DNA is TGCAGTGCTAGAGAATCAGCGGGAGGGCACGAGCAGTACTTC.

The chain combines TRBV20-1 with TRBJ2-7, with TRBD1 as a possible D gene (5 bases). CDR1 and CDR2 (germline): DFQATT, SNEGSKA (reference sequence). The CDR3 runs to 14 residues. V lost 1 base and J lost 4, with 14 bases in between. The CDR3 loop is CSARGAGRGYEQYF. The CDR3, as DNA: TGCAGTGCTAGAGGGGCAGGGCGAGGTTACGAGCAGTACTTC.

On this clonotype itself: This may stem from a read error, because a much larger clone lies one nucleotide away. The rearrangement uses TRBV4-3 and TRBJ2-3; weak D call: TRBD1 (5 bases). This CDR3 has 13 amino acids. The germline V gene has CDR1 LGHNA and CDR2 YSLEER. The CDR3 bases are TGCACCAGCAGCCAAGATAGGCAGGGTGTACAGTATTTT. It specifies CTSSQDRQGVQYF.